Sequencing of this T cell receptor (beta chain) was carried out in a study of shared T cell receptors in the human thymus. Repertoires were generated with immunoSEQ multiplex PCR, while TCRdb's copy carries only in-frame clones and drops some. The top ten clones hold roughly 0.0094% of a sample with about 660,000 clones, around 87% of them seen once. Trimming stripped 1 base from V and 6 bases from J, with 12 bases between. Germline V gene lookup returns CDR1 SGHAT and CDR2 FQNNGV. The CDR3 loop spans 14 amino acids. These data were also filed under a second study, of human thymus T cells. That report adds: Donors were healthy Finnish babies undergoing corrective operations for congenital heart defects. It was from resections taken during corrective heart surgery that the thymus tissue came. Gene usage for V and J segments appeared biased in thymic and blood repertoires. Unrelated individuals had highly overlapping thymic repertoires, as reported in related research.

Input material: thymocytes. This sequence joins TRBV11-2 and TRBJ1-2, with D perhaps TRBD1 (5 bases). This TCR derives from a boy younger than two with a congenital heart defect. The CDR3 sequence is CASSLVGVADGYTF. The CDR3 bases are TGTGCCAGCAGCTTAGTAGGGGTAGCGGATGGCTACACCTTC.